The 11 T cell receptor beta chains below all came from one sample that was sequenced in a study of T cell responses to AZD1222 COVID-19 vaccine. Method: immunoSEQ multiplex PCR; TCRdb's copy keeps in-frame clones and lacks some. The sample includes under 200,000 clones, 94% of them seen just once. The sample in question was peripheral blood, obtained on day 0 of AZD1222 vaccination. These receptor sequences come from an adult in good health.

V is TRBV6-1 and J is TRBJ1-2; D is ambiguous. Germline assignment: CDR1 MNHNS and CDR2 SASEGT. The V end lost 1 base, the J end lost 8 bases, and 11 bases lay between the germline ends. This CDR3 contains 13 residues. Here the CDR3 DNA reads TGTGCCAGCAGTGAAGTAGAGGTAGGGGGCTACACCTTC. It codes for CASSEVEVGGYTF.

V and J are TRBV25-1 and TRBJ1-2; maybe TRBD1 (5 bases). The V gene lost 1 base and the J gene lost 3 bases, with 12 bases spanning the gap. CDR1 MGHDK and CDR2 SYGVNS come from the germline V gene. CDR3 size: 15 residues. CDR3 DNA sequence: TGTGCCAGCAGTGAATCGGGGGGTCGAGACTATGGCTACACCTTC. Translation gives CASSESGGRDYGYTF.

J is TRBJ2-1 and V is TRBV5-4; 8 nucleotides match TRBD2. V was clipped by 0 bases and J by 7 bases; unmatched bases: 9. The length of the CDR3 is 16 residues. Germline V gene lookup returns CDR1 SGHNT and CDR2 YYREEE (reference sequence). The CDR3 DNA reads TGTGCCAGCAGCTTGGACGGGAGGGCCGAGTATAATGAGCAGTTCTTC. This codes for CASSLDGRAEYNEQFF.

The gene calls are TRBV5-1 and TRBJ1-6; tentative D call: TRBD1 (5 bases). Trimming pared 5 bases from V and 8 bases from J, leaving 11 bases between. The germline CDR1 and CDR2 sequences are SGHRS and YFSETQ. This CDR3 is built from 13 residues. CDR3 DNA: TGCGCCAGCAGACTCGGGGGGGATTCACCCCTCCACTTT. Protein: CASRLGGDSPLHF.

The CDR3 sequence: CASSLASGKETQYF. In DNA form, the CDR3 reads TGTGCCAGCAGCCTGGCTAGCGGGAAAGAGACCCAGTACTTC. V usage is TRBV27 and J usage is TRBJ2-5; 9 bases are a match to TRBD2. This CDR3 contains 14 residues. The ends lost 6 bases at V and 3 bases at J; junction bases unmatched: 5. Germline lookup yields CDR1 MNHEY and CDR2 SMNVEV (reference sequence).

J is TRBJ1-4 and V is TRBV5-4; perhaps TRBD1 as D (6 bases). The CDR3 runs to 15 residues. CDR1 SGHNT and CDR2 YYREEE come from the germline V gene (reference sequence). V was shortened by 4 bases and J by 2 bases, with 12 bases between the two germline ends. In DNA form, the CDR3 reads TGTGCCAGCAGCCCACGGGGGGGCACTAATGAAAAACTGTTTTTT. Translating gives CASSPRGGTNEKLFF.

The CDR3 DNA sequence: TGTGCCAGCAGCGTTAGCGGAACTAGCACAGATACGCAGTATTTT. As protein: CASSVSGTSTDTQYF. The chain carries TRBV9 and TRBJ2-3; D might be TRBD2 (6 bases). Looked up from germline, CDR1 is SGDLS and CDR2 is YYNGEE. The CDR3 is 15 amino acids. V lost 2 bases to trimming and J lost 0 bases, with 10 bases between them.

The V and J genes are TRBV3-1 (or the pseudogene TRBV3-2) and TRBJ2-1; D is perhaps TRBD2 (5 bases). The ends were cut back, 2 bases at V and 5 bases at J, with 19 bases in the middle. Germline V gene sequence: CDR1 LGHDT, CDR2 YNNKEL (reference sequence). CDR3 size: 17 residues. CDR3 amino acids: CASSQSPAGGFDNEQFF. The CDR3 DNA follows: TGTGCCAGCAGCCAAAGCCCCGCAGGAGGCTTTGACAATGAGCAGTTCTTC.

The J gene is TRBJ1-2, the V gene TRBV12-5; no clear D gene. V was shortened by 4 bases and J by 4 bases, with 7 bases between the two germline ends. CDR3 size: 12 residues. CDR1 is LGHNT, CDR2 FRNRAP, per germline. CDR3 protein: CASGSLFYGYTF. CDR3 bases: TGTGCTAGTGGTTCCCTATTCTATGGCTACACCTTC.

The chain recombines TRBV19 with TRBJ1-2; TRBD1 might be the D (5 bases). Germline assignment: CDR1 LNHDA and CDR2 SQIVND (reference sequence). The CDR3 loop spans 16 amino acids. V was pared by 7 bases and J by 0 bases, with 18 bases between. CDR3 residues: CASKPRSGSANYGYTF. CDR3 DNA: TGTGCCAGTAAACCACGTTCAGGGTCAGCTAACTATGGCTACACCTTC.

The count of this clone is one. V usage is TRBV7-9 and J usage is TRBJ2-7; D possibly corresponds to TRBD1 (6 bases). V was shortened by 4 bases and J by 2 bases, with 15 bases between the two germline ends. Germline-derived CDR1 and CDR2 are SEHNR and FQNEAQ (reference sequence). The CDR3 loop spans 15 amino acids. The CDR3 nucleotides read TGTGCCAGCAGCTCACGGGGTGGACAGCCCTACGAGCAGTACTTC. Its protein is CASSSRGGQPYEQYF.